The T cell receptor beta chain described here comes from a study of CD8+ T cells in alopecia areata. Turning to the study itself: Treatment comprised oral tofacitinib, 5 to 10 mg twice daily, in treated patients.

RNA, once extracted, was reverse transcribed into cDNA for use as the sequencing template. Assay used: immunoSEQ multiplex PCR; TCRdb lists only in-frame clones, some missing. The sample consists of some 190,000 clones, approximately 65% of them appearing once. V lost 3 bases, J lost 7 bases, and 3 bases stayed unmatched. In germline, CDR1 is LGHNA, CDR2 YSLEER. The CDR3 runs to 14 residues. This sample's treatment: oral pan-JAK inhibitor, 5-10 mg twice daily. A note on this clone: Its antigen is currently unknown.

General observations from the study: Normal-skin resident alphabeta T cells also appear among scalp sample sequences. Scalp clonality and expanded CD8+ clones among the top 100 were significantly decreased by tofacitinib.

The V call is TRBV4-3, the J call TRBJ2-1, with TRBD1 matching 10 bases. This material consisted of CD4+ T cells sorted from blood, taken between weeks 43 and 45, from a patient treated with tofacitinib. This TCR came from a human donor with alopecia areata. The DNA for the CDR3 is TGCGCCAGCAGCCAGGGACAGGGGAGGAATGAGCAGTTCTTC. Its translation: CASSQGQGRNEQFF.